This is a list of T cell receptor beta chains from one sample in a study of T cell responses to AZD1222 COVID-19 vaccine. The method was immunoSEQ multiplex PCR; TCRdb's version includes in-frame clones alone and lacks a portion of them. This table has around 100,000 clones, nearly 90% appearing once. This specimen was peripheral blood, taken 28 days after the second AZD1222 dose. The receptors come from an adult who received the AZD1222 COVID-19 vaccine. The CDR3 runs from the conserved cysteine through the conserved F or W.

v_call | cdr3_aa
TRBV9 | CASSFRDGYDNEQFF
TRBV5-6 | CASSFSEMQTQYF
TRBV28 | CASRDRGHTEAFF
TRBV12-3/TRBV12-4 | CASSLAAQPQHF
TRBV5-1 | CASSLGLARQETQYF
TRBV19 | CASSVGQGAQSLKYGYTF
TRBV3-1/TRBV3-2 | CASSPGGREKLFF
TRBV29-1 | CSVDLAGAYEQYF
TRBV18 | CASSPREAGDSEQFF
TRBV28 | CASSLRGPSGNTIYF
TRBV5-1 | CASSLAGTETQYF
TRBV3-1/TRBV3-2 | CASSQDPLGEPYNEQFF
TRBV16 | CASSQSPASGRANIQYF
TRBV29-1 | CSVGQGRNEQFF
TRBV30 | CAWSDRANYGYTF
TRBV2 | CASSPLNQPQHF
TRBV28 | CASSLSSRGLYEQYF
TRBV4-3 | CASSQYFSGTVNTEAFF
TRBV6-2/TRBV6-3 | CASSHLPGTYGDIQYF
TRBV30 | CAWSPGPGAEAFF
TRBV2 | CASSEEMNTEAFF
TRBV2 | CASSRDRDGYTF
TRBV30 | CARKAGETEAFF
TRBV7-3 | CASSSGQGVGYTF
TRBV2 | CASKPDRGSNQPQHF
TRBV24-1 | CATSDPGTGDMYTQYF
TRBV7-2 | CASSLGRLAGRYEQYF
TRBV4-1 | CASSQYLGTGHSPLHF
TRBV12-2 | CASREETGVPINSPLHF
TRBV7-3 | CASTMGAGSGTQYF
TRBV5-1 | CASSLGQELHF
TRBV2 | CASRRGPGQNYGYTF
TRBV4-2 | CASSQLGRTATNEKLFF
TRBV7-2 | CASSSPSYNEQFF
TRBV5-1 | CASSSLLKDRGSGYTF
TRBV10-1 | CASSEGAEGGNIQYF
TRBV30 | CAWSPRASNYGYTF
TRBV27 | CASIGGGTEAFF
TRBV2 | CASSEGAVLSYEQYF
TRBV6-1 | CASSEAGPRPYGYTF
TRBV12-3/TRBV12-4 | CASAPQSNYGYTF
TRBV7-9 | CASSSTGRGNTIYF
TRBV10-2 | CASSPGAPNTGELFF
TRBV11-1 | CASSKQETQYF
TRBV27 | CASSPWGLPKKGSNTGELFF
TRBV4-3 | CASSQDGGQLRDTQYF
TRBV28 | CASRRGLANYGYTF
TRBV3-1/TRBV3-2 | CASSYRGQPQHF
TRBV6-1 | CASSQAGLAGINYEQYF
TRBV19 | CASSVGQGADTGELFF
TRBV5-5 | CASSPISGIETGELFF
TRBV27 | CASSSPTGGQAYEQYF